The T cell receptor beta chain described here comes from a study of OX40 agonist ivuxolimab in advanced cancers. Study-level background: It was ivuxolimab, an agonistic anti-OX40 (CD134) antibody, that patients were treated with. The study enrolled dose-escalation patients with hepatocellular carcinoma, melanoma, renal cell or head and neck cancer. Three patients, one with hepatocellular carcinoma and two with cutaneous melanoma, achieved partial responses.

The table came from immunoSEQ multiplex PCR; TCRdb's copy has only in-frame clones and leaves some out. The table lists roughly 42,000 clones, 86% of them singletons. V was pared by 0 bases and J by 5 bases, with 10 bases between. CDR3 length: 14 residues. CDR1 and CDR2 (germline): MNHEY, SMNVEV (reference sequence). Remarks on this clone: Its cognate antigen is unknown.

The study, taken as a whole, reports: CD8+ T cells (on average) carried more expanded clones than CD4+ T cells.

The sample was CD4+ or CD8+ T cells sorted from blood, taken in a trial of the OX40 agonist ivuxolimab. The TCR was taken from an adult with an advanced solid tumor such as melanoma, head and neck, liver or kidney cancer. The gene calls are TRBV27 and TRBJ2-5, with TRBD1 as a possible D gene (5 bases). The CDR3 DNA reads as TGTGCCAGCAGTTTATCGGGGCAGTGGGAGACCCAGTACTTC. It is translated as CASSLSGQWETQYF.